This is a list of T cell receptor beta chains from one sample in a study of OX40 agonist ivuxolimab in advanced cancers. Produced via immunoSEQ multiplex PCR; TCRdb's table is partial and in-frame only. This sample yields about 120,000 clones, of which over 85% are seen a single time; around 0.15% belongs to the top ten. Sequenced here: CD4+ or CD8+ T cells sorted from blood, sampled in a trial of the OX40 agonist ivuxolimab. Receptors originate from an adult with an advanced solid tumor such as melanoma, head and neck, liver or kidney cancer. CDR3s include the opening cysteine and the closing phenylalanine or tryptophan. The order of the fields is D gene, V gene, J gene, clone size, CDR3 protein, CDR3 DNA. D genes are given only for firm matches. Where a row states a size, it is once, few, many or the class of an expanded clone; other rows omit it.

D: TRBD1; V: TRBV5-1; J: TRBJ2-7; size: NA; CDR3: CASSLPTGGEQYF; DNA: TGCGCCAGCAGCTTACCGACAGGGGGCGAGCAGTACTTC
D: NA; V: TRBV27; J: TRBJ2-5; size: NA; CDR3: CASRPPGAGFQETQYF; DNA: TGTGCCAGCAGGCCACCCGGTGCCGGTTTCCAAGAGACCCAGTACTTC
D: NA; V: TRBV19; J: TRBJ2-1; size: NA; CDR3: CASSLSDGYNEQFF; DNA: TGTGCCAGTTCTCTTAGCGATGGGTACAATGAGCAGTTCTTC
D: NA; V: TRBV7-2; J: TRBJ1-2; size: NA; CDR3: CASSLAAANYGYTF; DNA: TGTGCCAGCAGCTTAGCGGCGGCTAACTATGGCTACACCTTC
D: NA; V: TRBV7-2; J: TRBJ2-7; size: NA; CDR3: CASSMPGADEQYF; DNA: TGTGCCAGCAGCATGCCGGGGGCAGACGAGCAGTACTTC
D: NA; V: TRBV7-9; J: TRBJ1-1; size: NA; CDR3: CASSLAAATEAFF; DNA: TGTGCCAGCAGCTTAGCGGCCGCAACTGAAGCTTTCTTT
D: TRBD2; V: TRBV7-3; J: TRBJ2-3; size: NA; CDR3: CASSLYWAGGPGDTQYF; DNA: TGTGCCAGCAGCTTATATTGGGCGGGAGGGCCCGGAGATACGCAGTATTTT
D: TRBD2; V: TRBV6-6; J: TRBJ2-1; size: NA; CDR3: CASSYGTSGTLNEQFF; DNA: TGTGCCAGCAGTTACGGTACTAGCGGGACCCTCAATGAGCAGTTCTTC
D: NA; V: TRBV19; J: TRBJ2-1; size: NA; CDR3: CASSIFSGDEQFF; DNA: TGTGCCAGTAGTATATTTAGCGGAGATGAGCAGTTCTTC
D: NA; V: TRBV6-1; J: TRBJ1-5; size: NA; CDR3: CASSGQASWVNQPQHF; DNA: TGTGCCAGCAGTGGGCAGGCCTCCTGGGTCAATCAGCCCCAGCATTTT
D: NA; V: TRBV28; J: TRBJ1-3; size: NA; CDR3: CASSLTSLNTIYF; DNA: TGTGCCAGCAGTTTAACCAGTCTAAACACCATATATTTT
D: NA; V: TRBV7-2; J: TRBJ2-7; size: NA; CDR3: CASSLGGTDYEQYF; DNA: TGTGCCAGCAGCTTAGGCGGGACAGACTACGAGCAGTACTTC
D: NA; V: TRBV14; J: TRBJ2-3; size: NA; CDR3: CASSQPSGIRGPQDTQYF; DNA: TGTGCCAGCAGCCAACCAAGTGGGATCAGGGGACCTCAGGATACGCAGTATTTT
D: NA; V: TRBV19; J: TRBJ1-2; size: NA; CDR3: CASSIPQPVYGYTF; DNA: TGTGCCAGTAGTATTCCCCAGCCTGTCTATGGCTACACCTTC
D: NA; V: TRBV27; J: TRBJ1-2; size: NA; CDR3: CASSLEGPPNYGYTF; DNA: TGTGCCAGCAGTTTAGAAGGACCCCCCAACTATGGCTACACCTTC
D: NA; V: TRBV30; J: TRBJ2-2; size: NA; CDR3: CAWNLRWDTGELFF; DNA: TGTGCCTGGAATCTTAGATGGGACACCGGGGAGCTGTTTTTT
D: NA; V: TRBV5-1; J: TRBJ2-7; size: NA; CDR3: CASSSVVAGSYEQYF; DNA: TGCGCCAGCAGCTCGGTGGTTGCGGGCTCCTACGAGCAGTACTTC
D: NA; V: TRBV19; J: TRBJ2-2; size: NA; CDR3: CASSISASTGELFF; DNA: TGTGCCAGTAGTATTAGCGCCTCCACCGGGGAGCTGTTTTTT
D: NA; V: TRBV5-1; J: TRBJ2-1; size: NA; CDR3: CASSLVGSGHNEQFF; DNA: TGCGCCAGCAGCTTGGTGGGTAGCGGTCACAATGAGCAGTTCTTC
D: NA; V: TRBV6-5; J: TRBJ2-6; size: NA; CDR3: CASRGQYSGANVLTF; DNA: TGTGCCAGCAGAGGACAGTACTCTGGGGCCAACGTCCTGACTTTC
D: NA; V: TRBV7-9; J: TRBJ1-4; size: NA; CDR3: CASSTGHTGAPRSEKLFF; DNA: TGTGCCAGCAGCACAGGACACACCGGTGCACCCAGGTCTGAAAAACTGTTTTTT
D: NA; V: TRBV20-1; J: TRBJ2-3; size: NA; CDR3: CSGGTWDTQYF; DNA: TGCAGTGGGGGGACTTGGGATACGCAGTATTTT
D: NA; V: TRBV7-2; J: TRBJ2-7; size: NA; CDR3: CASSFLVKAYEQYF; DNA: TGTGCCAGCAGCTTCCTAGTGAAGGCCTACGAGCAGTACTTC
D: NA; V: TRBV6-1; J: TRBJ2-2; size: once; CDR3: CASSELQGFTGELFF; DNA: TGTGCCAGCAGTGAACTCCAGGGTTTTACCGGGGAGCTGTTTTTT
D: NA; V: TRBV2; J: TRBJ1-5; size: NA; CDR3: CASSGGENQPQHF; DNA: TGTGCCAGCAGTGGAGGGGAAAATCAGCCCCAGCATTTT
D: NA; V: TRBV19; J: TRBJ2-4; size: NA; CDR3: CASRGPAGAKNIQYF; DNA: TGTGCCAGTAGGGGTCCCGCGGGGGCCAAAAACATTCAGTACTTC
D: TRBD1; V: TRBV5-4; J: TRBJ1-2; size: once; CDR3: CASSGYRGHGYTF; DNA: TGTGCCAGCAGCGGGTACAGGGGGCATGGCTACACCTTC
D: NA; V: TRBV7-9; J: TRBJ1-2; size: NA; CDR3: CASSLAGAHYGYTF; DNA: TGTGCCAGCAGCTTAGCAGGGGCACATTATGGCTACACCTTC
D: TRBD1; V: TRBV6-1; J: TRBJ1-3; size: NA; CDR3: CASSADRAGNTIYF; DNA: TGTGCCAGCAGTGCCGACAGGGCTGGAAACACCATATATTTT
D: NA; V: TRBV21-1; J: TRBJ1-2; size: NA; CDR3: CASSKRGHGSGYTF; DNA: TGTGCCAGCAGCAAAAGGGGACATGGGTCAGGCTACACCTTC
D: NA; V: TRBV5-8; J: TRBJ2-7; size: NA; CDR3: CASSLGGQPSYEQYF; DNA: TGTGCCAGCAGCCTCGGCGGACAGCCATCCTACGAGCAGTACTTC
D: NA; V: TRBV27; J: TRBJ1-5; size: few; CDR3: CASSRDINQPQHF; DNA: TGTGCCAGCAGTCGGGACATTAATCAGCCCCAGCATTTT
D: TRBD2; V: TRBV4-2; J: TRBJ2-3; size: NA; CDR3: CASSPSTSARTDTQYF; DNA: TGTGCCAGCAGCCCATCGACTAGCGCACGCACAGATACGCAGTATTTT
D: TRBD1; V: TRBV5-1; J: TRBJ2-5; size: NA; CDR3: CASSMGQGVRETQYF; DNA: TGCGCCAGCAGCATGGGACAGGGGGTTAGAGAGACCCAGTACTTC
D: NA; V: TRBV9; J: TRBJ1-1; size: NA; CDR3: CASSAPTGNTEAFF; DNA: TGTGCCAGCAGCGCACCAACAGGGAACACTGAAGCTTTCTTT
D: NA; V: TRBV6-1; J: TRBJ1-2; size: few; CDR3: CASSRPGGEGGGYTF; DNA: TGTGCCAGCAGTCGCCCCGGGGGAGAAGGTGGAGGCTACACCTTC
D: TRBD1; V: TRBV4-1; J: TRBJ1-1; size: NA; CDR3: CASSQRTGRTEAFF; DNA: TGCGCCAGCAGCCAACGGACAGGGAGGACTGAAGCTTTCTTT
D: TRBD2; V: TRBV7-7; J: TRBJ2-7; size: NA; CDR3: CASSLTPSGPRAEQYF; DNA: TGTGCCAGCAGCTTAACGCCTAGCGGGCCGAGGGCAGAGCAGTACTTC
D: NA; V: TRBV7-2; J: TRBJ1-3; size: NA; CDR3: CASSEEGLKDTIYF; DNA: TGTGCCAGCAGCGAGGAGGGTCTTAAGGACACCATATATTTT
D: NA; V: TRBV7-3; J: TRBJ1-6; size: NA; CDR3: CASRRGGRGHNSPLHF; DNA: TGTGCCAGCAGGCGTGGGGGCAGGGGTCATAATTCACCCCTCCACTTT
D: NA; V: TRBV18; J: TRBJ2-3; size: NA; CDR3: CASSPTVGRTDTQYF; DNA: TGTGCCAGCTCACCAACGGTTGGTAGGACAGATACGCAGTATTTT
D: NA; V: TRBV19; J: TRBJ1-4; size: NA; CDR3: CASTQRDGLNEKLFF; DNA: TGTGCCAGTACTCAGAGGGACGGCCTTAATGAAAAACTGTTTTTT
D: NA; V: TRBV20-1; J: TRBJ2-5; size: NA; CDR3: CSASSKETQYF; DNA: TGCAGTGCTAGTAGTAAAGAGACCCAGTACTTC
D: NA; V: TRBV4-1; J: TRBJ1-4; size: NA; CDR3: CASSQDPQGTNEKLFF; DNA: TGCGCCAGCAGCCAAGATCCGCAGGGGACTAATGAAAAACTGTTTTTT
D: TRBD2; V: TRBV27; J: TRBJ2-3; size: NA; CDR3: CASSPTREGRRRTDTQYF; DNA: TGTGCCAGCAGCCCAACCCGGGAGGGACGGCGCCGCACAGATACGCAGTATTTT